The 27 T cell receptor beta chains below all came from one sample that was sequenced in a study of T cell repertoires in cytomegalovirus infection. Via MiXCR, TCRdb re-called the reads, giving one row per CDR3 protein. The table has about 300,000 distinct CDR3 sequences, about 9.1% seen once. The sample comprised PBMCs. Every receptor here comes from a human donor in good health (CMV status not recorded). Some clones in this sample may be carry-over from other donors' samples.

This clonotype was seen at least ten times. This sequence joins TRBV7-2 and TRBJ1-5; tentative D call: TRBD1 (5 bases). This CDR3 comprises 16 residues. The V gene's germline CDR1 is SGHTA and CDR2 FQGNSA. Trimming took off 2 bases at V and 1 base at J, with 12 bases between the two ends. CDR3 DNA: TGTGCCAGCAGCTTAACGCCAGGGCCCAGCAATCAGCCCCAGCATTTT. It specifies CASSLTPGPSNQPQHF. Based on the CDR3 plus reference TRBV7-2 and TRBJ1-5, the full variable domain is GAGVSQSPSNKVTEKGKDVELRCDPISGHTALYWYRQSLGQGLEFLIYFQGNSAPDKSGLPSDRFSAERTGGSVSTLTIQRTQQEDSAVYLCASSLTPGPSNQPQHFGDGTRLSIL.

This clonotype was found many times. V gene TRBV4-3 combines with J gene TRBJ1-3; D not resolved. V lost 0 bases, J lost 0 bases, and 9 bases lay in between. Germline V lookup: CDR1 LGHNA, CDR2 YSLEER. CDR3 length equals 16 residues. In DNA, the CDR3 is TGCGCCAGCAGCCAAGACCGTGGGTACTCTGGAAACACCATATATTTT. Encoded protein: CASSQDRGYSGNTIYF.

This clonotype was counted between two and nine times. This chain links TRBV20-1 with TRBJ1-1; D unclear. Germline values: CDR1 DFQATT, CDR2 SNEGSKA (reference sequence). This CDR3 is built from 11 residues. Trimming stripped 6 bases from V and 1 base from J, with 6 bases between. CDR3 nucleotides: TGCAGTGCCGGGCCGAACACTGAAGCTTTCTTT. Its protein product is CSAGPNTEAFF.

This chain uses TRBV25-1 with TRBJ1-6; D is ambiguous. This CDR3 spans 11 amino acids. Trimming took 6 bases from V and 10 from J, leaving 7 bases between them. Looked up from germline, CDR1 is MGHDK and CDR2 is SYGVNS. The CDR3, as DNA: TGTGCCAGCAGCAACTCCTCACCCCTCCACTTT. This codes for CASSNSSPLHF.

This clonotype was detected ten times or more. The chain recombines TRBV19 with TRBJ1-3; no clear D gene. The CDR3 length is 16 residues. V lost 6 bases to trimming and J lost 2 bases, with 17 bases between them. Germline CDR1 and CDR2: LNHDA and SQIVND (reference sequence). The CDR3 spells CASSTDGSPTGNTIYF. CDR3 bases: TGTGCCAGTAGCACAGACGGCAGTCCTACTGGAAACACCATATATTTT.

This clonotype was recorded at least ten times. The rearrangement joins TRBV7-3 to TRBJ2-1; 8 positions agree with TRBD2. Germline assignment: CDR1 SGHTA and CDR2 FQGTGA. This CDR3 has 15 residues. V was clipped by 4 bases and J by 2 bases; unmatched bases: 4. The CDR3 here is CASSSPAGAYNEQFF. CDR3 in DNA: TGTGCCAGCAGCTCGCCAGCGGGGGCCTACAATGAGCAGTTCTTC.

In this sample, this clonotype turned up many times. The chain links TRBV7-2 to TRBJ2-1; no clear D. Trimming took 1 base from V and 7 from J, leaving 11 bases between them. There are 14 residues in the CDR3. Germline V lookup: CDR1 SGHTA, CDR2 FQGNSA. The CDR3 protein is CASSLGPVGNEQFF. In DNA form, the CDR3 reads TGTGCCAGCAGCTTAGGACCGGTAGGGAATGAGCAGTTCTTC.

This clonotype was seen more than once but under ten times. This chain links TRBV14 with TRBJ2-1; 9 bases agree with TRBD1. Germline loops: CDR1 SGHDN, CDR2 FVKESK. This CDR3 spans 16 amino acids. Trimming at V came to 3 bases and at J to 4 bases, leaving 7 bases not matched to a gene. The DNA for the CDR3 is TGTGCCAGCAGCCACGTGGGACAGGGTATTTACAATGAGCAGTTCTTC. It specifies CASSHVGQGIYNEQFF.

There are many counts of this clonotype. The chain recombines TRBV28 with TRBJ2-3; TRBD1 matches at 11 bases. Germline V gene data show CDR1 as MDHEN and CDR2 as SYDVKM. V lost 10 bases to trimming and J lost 2 bases; unmatched junction nucleotides: 5. CDR3 length: 14 amino acids. The CDR3 is CATTGQGVTDTQYF. The CDR3 DNA reads TGTGCCACTACGGGACAGGGGGTCACAGATACGCAGTATTTT.

This clonotype was recorded at least ten times. V and J are TRBV6-1 and TRBJ2-2; D is unresolved. There are 14 residues in the CDR3. The V end was cut by 6 bases, the J end by 0 bases, with 8 bases between. From germline, CDR1 is MNHNS and CDR2 SASEGT. CDR3 sequence: CASSDSANTGELFF. DNA of the CDR3: TGTGCCAGCAGCGATTCCGCGAACACCGGGGAGCTGTTTTTT.

This clonotype was seen at least ten times. The V gene is TRBV29-1, the J gene TRBJ2-1, with a possible D match to TRBD2 (5 bases). The CDR3 is made up of 13 amino acids. V gave up 1 base and J gave up 5 bases, with 9 bases separating them. Germline-derived CDR1 and CDR2 are SQVTM and ANQGSEA. In DNA, the CDR3 is TGCAGCGTTGAAGTCGGGAACAACAATGAGCAGTTCTTC. Residues: CSVEVGNNNEQFF.

In this sample, this clonotype turned up many times. The chain is built from TRBV5-1 and TRBJ1-1; 7 bases are a match to TRBD1. The V and J ends lost 0 bases and 7 bases, in that order; junction bases with no gene match: 9. CDR1 is SGHRS, CDR2 YFSETQ, per germline. The CDR3 is made up of 15 amino acids. The CDR3 here is CASSLAGGKDGEAFF. The DNA for the CDR3 is TGCGCCAGCAGCTTGGCAGGGGGGAAAGACGGTGAAGCTTTCTTT.

The rearrangement uses TRBV28 and TRBJ2-3, with 10 positions matching TRBD1. CDR1 is MDHEN and CDR2 is SYDVKM in the germline V gene. V dropped 7 bases and J dropped 4; count of bases not matched to a gene: 5. The CDR3 consists of 14 residues. As DNA, the CDR3 is TGTGCCAGCAAGACAGGGGGCGCGGCAGATACGCAGTATTTT. Translation: CASKTGGAADTQYF.

This clonotype was observed a handful of times. V usage is TRBV5-4 and J usage is TRBJ2-5, with 9 nucleotides matching TRBD2. The CDR3 runs 15 residues. Trimming took 2 bases from V and 2 from J; bases not matched to a gene: 4. Per the germline V gene, CDR1 is SGHNT and CDR2 is YYREEE (reference sequence). The chain's CDR3 is CASSFRLAGQETQYF. The CDR3 DNA reads as TGTGCCAGCAGCTTTCGCCTAGCGGGGCAAGAGACCCAGTACTTC.

V is TRBV5-1 and J is TRBJ2-1, with 7 bases matching TRBD2. Trimming at V came to 0 bases and at J to 4 bases, leaving 1 base not matched to a gene. The CDR3 consists of 14 residues. Germline V gene lookup returns CDR1 SGHRS and CDR2 YFSETQ. This CDR3 reads CASSLGLAYNEQFF. DNA for the CDR3: TGCGCCAGCAGCTTGGGACTAGCTTACAATGAGCAGTTCTTC.

The genes are TRBV6-2 or TRBV6-3 and TRBJ2-7; D is undetermined. The germline V and J ends were trimmed by 5 bases and 3 bases, with 11 bases remaining between them. The length of the CDR3 is 13 residues. Germline V CDR1 and CDR2: MNHEY, SVGEGT. CDR3 sequence: CASSPDGNYEQYF. Written as DNA, the CDR3 is TGTGCCAGCAGTCCGGACGGAAACTACGAGCAGTACTTC.

This clonotype came up a few times. This sequence joins TRBV28 and TRBJ2-3, with 9 bases identical to TRBD1. V dropped 11 bases and J dropped 2; count of bases not matched to a gene: 11. Germline V gene data show CDR1 as MDHEN and CDR2 as SYDVKM. The CDR3 length is 15 residues. The CDR3 region has the DNA TGTGCCGCATTCACAGGGGGCCGATCCACAGATACGCAGTATTTT. Translating it yields CAAFTGGRSTDTQYF.

Ten or more counts support this clonotype. V is TRBV5-5 and J is TRBJ1-6; D perhaps matches TRBD1 (6 bases). Trimming cost V 4 bases and J 0 bases, with 17 bases left between them. The CDR3 runs 18 residues. Germline assignment: CDR1 SGHKS and CDR2 YYEKEE (reference sequence). For the CDR3, the DNA is TGTGCCAGCAGCCCACATGCGGGGGCGAGCTCCTATAATTCACCCCTCCACTTT. Translated: CASSPHAGASSYNSPLHF.

This clonotype was seen repeatedly, ten times or more. V is TRBV24-1 and J is TRBJ2-7, with TRBD2 matching 7 bases. Trimming removed 8 bases from V and 3 bases from J; junction bases left unmatched: 9. CDR3 size: 14 residues. Germline values: CDR1 KGHDR, CDR2 SFDVKD. This CDR3 reads CATISREVHYEQYF. DNA of the CDR3: TGTGCCACCATAAGCCGGGAGGTCCACTACGAGCAGTACTTC.

This clonotype was seen at least ten times. The chain employs TRBV27 and TRBJ2-7; 9 bases align to TRBD1. J gave up 2 bases and V 2 bases, and 4 bases lay outside the gene matches. The V gene's germline CDR1 is MNHEY and CDR2 SMNVEV (reference sequence). The CDR3 contains 15 residues. The CDR3 sequence: CASSLKGQGTYEQYV. The CDR3 nucleotides read TGTGCCAGCAGTTTAAAAGGACAGGGGACCTACGAGCAGTACGTC.

This clonotype showed up many times. The rearrangement joins TRBV7-2 to TRBJ1-3, with unresolved D. The V end lost 4 bases, the J end lost 4 bases, and 8 bases lay between the germline ends. Per the germline V gene, CDR1 is SGHTA and CDR2 is FQGNSA. The CDR3 consists of 13 residues. CDR3 sequence reads: CASSSNLGNTIYF. The CDR3 coding sequence is TGTGCCAGCAGCTCGAACTTAGGAAACACCATATATTTT.

There are many counts of this clonotype. The chain couples TRBV7-9 to TRBJ2-6, with D perhaps matching TRBD1 (6 bases). The CDR3 runs to 18 residues. V was trimmed by 8 bases and J by 0 bases, leaving 20 bases between them. Per the germline V gene, CDR1 is SEHNR and CDR2 is FQNEAQ (reference sequence). CDR3 DNA: TGTGCCAGCGTAGGACAGCCCCGTCTTCTCTCTGGGGCCAACGTCCTGACTTTC. Translating gives CASVGQPRLLSGANVLTF. The full variable domain, rest sourced from reference TRBV7-9 and TRBJ2-6, is DTGVSQNPRHKITKRGQNVTFRCDPISEHNRLYWYRQTLGQGPEFLTYFQNEAQLEKSRLLSDRFSAERPKGSFSTLEIQRTEQGDSAMYLCASVGQPRLLSGANVLTFGAGSRLTVL.

This clonotype was seen at least ten times. The V call is TRBV12-3 or TRBV12-4, the J call TRBJ1-4, with D possibly matching TRBD1 (5 bases). The length of the CDR3 is 11 residues. The germline V and J ends were trimmed by 11 bases and 10 bases, with 14 bases remaining between them. CDR3 nucleotides: TGTGCCGTGAATTCGGGGGGAAAACTGTTTTTT. It encodes CAVNSGGKLFF.

This clonotype was seen at least ten times. The V and J genes are TRBV6-5 and TRBJ2-2; 7 positions agree with TRBD1. Germline V gives CDR1 MNHEY, CDR2 SVGAGI. The V segment lost 6 bases and the J segment 2 bases; nucleotides outside the gene matches: 6. The CDR3 sequence is 15 residues long. The CDR3, as DNA: TGTGCCAGCAGCCGTGGGACAGAAAACACCGGGGAGCTGTTTTTT. Translating gives CASSRGTENTGELFF.

This clonotype was counted ten times or more. The gene calls are TRBV6-1 and TRBJ2-6; D is unclear. Trimming left V 7 bases short and J 0 bases short, with 7 bases between. This CDR3 contains 14 residues. Germline V CDR1 and CDR2: MNHNS, SASEGT. CDR3 in amino acids: CASIRHSGANVLTF. The CDR3 bases are TGTGCCAGCATTCGACACTCTGGGGCCAACGTCCTGACTTTC.

This clonotype was picked up many times. The chain is built from TRBV18 and TRBJ1-1; maybe TRBD1 (5 bases). CDR1 and CDR2 (germline): KGHSH, LQKENI. Trimming removed 3 bases from V and 7 bases from J, with 15 bases in between. This CDR3 contains 14 residues. CDR3 coding DNA: TGTGCCAGCTCACCGCAGGGAGTCGGTGGTGAAGCTTTCTTT. Its protein product is CASSPQGVGGEAFF.

Ten or more counts support this clonotype. This chain links TRBV7-2 with TRBJ2-1, with 8 nucleotides matching TRBD2. Germline trimming cut 2 bases from V and 10 bases from J; bases unmatched to any gene: 13. Germline V CDR1 and CDR2: SGHTA, FQGNSA. The CDR3 runs 16 residues. CDR3 DNA: TGTGCCAGCAGCTTAAGAGTAGCGGGGTCCCTTGGCGAGCAGTTCTTC. Amino acids: CASSLRVAGSLGEQFF.